This T cell receptor beta chain was observed in a study of T cells after yellow fever vaccination. Generation of TCR cDNA used 5'RACE template switching (which added a universal primer site and UMIs). TCRdb ran MiXCR on the 5' RACE reads and lists one entry per CDR3 protein. The table includes about 340,000 distinct CDR3 sequences, about 8.7% detected once. Study-level results: Booster samples showed a return of most primary-vaccination clones (roughly 96% CD4, approximately 90% CD8).

About this clonotype: The antigen remains unidentified.

Trimming shortened V by 7 bases and J by 5 bases, and 26 bases separated the two germline ends. Germline V gene lookup returns CDR1 SGHTA and CDR2 FQGTGA. CDR3 length: 17 amino acids. This clonotype was obtained from a young man who received the YFV17D yellow fever vaccine. The sequencing here drew on PBMCs, taken on the day of the first yellow fever vaccination. The J gene is TRBJ2-5, the V gene TRBV7-3; D unresolved. The CDR3: CASTRPQRGPRAETQYF. CDR3 coding DNA: TGTGCCAGCACGCGTCCTCAGAGAGGACCCCGCGCCGAGACCCAGTACTTC.